This T cell receptor beta chain was documented in a study of T-cell memory formation after mild COVID-19. Findings and caveats of the study: Of the contracting clones, CD4+ ones lay mainly in CM and EM, and CD8+ ones in EMRA.

One entry per CDR3 protein, called by TCRdb with MiXCR from the 5' RACE reads. The table lists about 340,000 distinct CDR3 sequences, 10% to 15% of them singletons. Of note for this clonotype: Its specificity is unknown.

The CDR3 is 16 residues long. CDR1 is LGHNA and CDR2 is YSLEER in the germline V gene. Unmatched junction bases numbered 11, after V lost 1 base and J lost 10 bases. This rearrangement joins TRBV4-3 to TRBJ2-1; 9 nucleotides agree with TRBD2. Sequenced material: PBMCs or a T cell subset sorted from them (not recorded which). This TCR was sampled from a young man who had mild COVID-19 (a few samples of this study predate the infection). Cell type and time point are not known. The CDR3 DNA reads TGCGCCAGCAGCCAAGGCGGCGGGGGGGCACTCGTGGAGCAGTTCTTC. It encodes CASSQGGGGALVEQFF.